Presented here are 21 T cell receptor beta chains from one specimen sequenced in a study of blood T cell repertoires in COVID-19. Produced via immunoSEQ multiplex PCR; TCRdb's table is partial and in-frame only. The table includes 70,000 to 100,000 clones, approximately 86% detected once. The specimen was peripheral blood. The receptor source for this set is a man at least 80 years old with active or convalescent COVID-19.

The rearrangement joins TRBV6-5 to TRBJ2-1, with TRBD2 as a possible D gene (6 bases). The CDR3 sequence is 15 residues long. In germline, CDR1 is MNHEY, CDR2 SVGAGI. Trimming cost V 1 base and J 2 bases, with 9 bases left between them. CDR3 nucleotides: TGTGCCAGCAGTTACTGGGGGAGGCCCTACAATGAGCAGTTCTTC. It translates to CASSYWGRPYNEQFF.

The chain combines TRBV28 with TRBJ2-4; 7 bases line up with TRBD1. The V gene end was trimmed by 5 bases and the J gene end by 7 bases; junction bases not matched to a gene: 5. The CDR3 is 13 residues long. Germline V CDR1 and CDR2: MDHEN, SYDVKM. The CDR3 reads CASSADRANIQYF. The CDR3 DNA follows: TGTGCCAGCAGTGCTGACAGGGCCAACATTCAGTACTTC.

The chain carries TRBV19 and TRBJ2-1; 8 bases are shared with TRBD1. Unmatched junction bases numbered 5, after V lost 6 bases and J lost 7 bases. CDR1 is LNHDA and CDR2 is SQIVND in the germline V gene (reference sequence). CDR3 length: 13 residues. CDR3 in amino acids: CASRRTGGNEQFF. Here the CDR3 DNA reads TGTGCCAGTAGGCGAACAGGGGGTAATGAGCAGTTCTTC.

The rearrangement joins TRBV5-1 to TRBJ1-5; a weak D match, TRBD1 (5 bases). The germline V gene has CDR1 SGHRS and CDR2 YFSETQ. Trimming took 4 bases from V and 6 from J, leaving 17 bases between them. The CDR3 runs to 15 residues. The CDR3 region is CASSMGSGVGQPQHF. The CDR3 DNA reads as TGCGCCAGCAGCATGGGGTCGGGGGTTGGTCAGCCCCAGCATTTT. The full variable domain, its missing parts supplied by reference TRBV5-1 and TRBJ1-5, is KAGVTQTPRYLIKTRGQQVTLSCSPISGHRSVSWYQQTPGQGLQFLFEYFSETQRNKGNFPGRFSGRQFSNSRSEMNVSTLELGDSALYLCASSMGSGVGQPQHFGDGTRLSIL.

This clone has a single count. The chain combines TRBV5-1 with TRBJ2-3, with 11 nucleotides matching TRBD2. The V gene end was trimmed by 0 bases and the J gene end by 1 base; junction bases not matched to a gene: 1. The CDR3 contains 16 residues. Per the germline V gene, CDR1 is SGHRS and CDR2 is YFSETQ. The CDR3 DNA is TGCGCCAGCAGCTTGGGGGGACTAGCGGGCACAGATACGCAGTATTTT. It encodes CASSLGGLAGTDTQYF.

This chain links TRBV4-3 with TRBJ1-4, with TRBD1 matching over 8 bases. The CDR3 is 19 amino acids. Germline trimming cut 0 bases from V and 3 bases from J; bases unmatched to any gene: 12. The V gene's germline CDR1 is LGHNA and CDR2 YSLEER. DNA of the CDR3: TGCGCCAGCAGCCAAGATTCCCCCGGACAGGGTTTGTCTAATGAAAAACTGTTTTTT. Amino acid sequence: CASSQDSPGQGLSNEKLFF.

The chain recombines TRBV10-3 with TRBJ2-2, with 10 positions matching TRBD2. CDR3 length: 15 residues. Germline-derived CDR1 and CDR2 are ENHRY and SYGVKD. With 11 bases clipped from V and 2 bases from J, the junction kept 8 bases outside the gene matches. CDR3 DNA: TGTGCCGTGCTAGCGGGAGCATCCAACACCGGGGAGCTGTTTTTT. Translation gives CAVLAGASNTGELFF.

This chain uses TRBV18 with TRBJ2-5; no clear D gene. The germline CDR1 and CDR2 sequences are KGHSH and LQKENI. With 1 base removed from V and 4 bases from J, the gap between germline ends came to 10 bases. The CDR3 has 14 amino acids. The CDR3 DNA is TGTGCCAGCTCACCACTGAGCCAACTAGAGACCCAGTACTTC. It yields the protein CASSPLSQLETQYF.

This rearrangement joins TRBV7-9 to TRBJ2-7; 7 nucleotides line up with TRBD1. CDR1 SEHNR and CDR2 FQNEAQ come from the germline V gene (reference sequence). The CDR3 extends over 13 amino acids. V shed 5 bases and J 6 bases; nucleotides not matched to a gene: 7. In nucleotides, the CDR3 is TGTGCCAGCAGCCCCAGGGACAGCCCCGAGCAGTACTTC. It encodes CASSPRDSPEQYF.

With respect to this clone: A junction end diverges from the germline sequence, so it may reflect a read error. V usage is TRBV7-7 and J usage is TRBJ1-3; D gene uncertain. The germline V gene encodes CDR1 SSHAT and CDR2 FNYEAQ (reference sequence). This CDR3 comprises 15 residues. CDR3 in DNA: TGTGCTAGCAGCGAGACTTCAAGCTCTGGAAACACCATATATTTT. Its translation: CASSETSSSGNTIYF. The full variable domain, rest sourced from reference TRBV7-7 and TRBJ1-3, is GAGVSQSPRYKVTKRGQDVTLRCDPISSHATLYWYQQALGQGPEFLTYFNYEAQPDKSGLPSDRFSAERPEGSISTLTIQRTEQRDSAMYRCASSETSSSGNTIYFGEGSWLTVV.

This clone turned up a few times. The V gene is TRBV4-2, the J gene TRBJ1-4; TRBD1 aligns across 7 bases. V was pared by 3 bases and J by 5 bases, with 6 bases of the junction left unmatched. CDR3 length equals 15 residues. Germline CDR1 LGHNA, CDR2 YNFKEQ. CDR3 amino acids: CASSQETGANEKLFF. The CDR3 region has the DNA TGTGCCAGCAGCCAGGAAACAGGGGCCAATGAAAAACTGTTTTTT.

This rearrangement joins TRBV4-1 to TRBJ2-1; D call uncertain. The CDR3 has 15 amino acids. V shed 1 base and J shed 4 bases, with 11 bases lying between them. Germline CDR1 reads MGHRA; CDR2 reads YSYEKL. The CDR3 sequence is CASSQAPLSYNEQFF. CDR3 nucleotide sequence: TGCGCCAGCAGCCAAGCCCCCTTGTCTTACAATGAGCAGTTCTTC.

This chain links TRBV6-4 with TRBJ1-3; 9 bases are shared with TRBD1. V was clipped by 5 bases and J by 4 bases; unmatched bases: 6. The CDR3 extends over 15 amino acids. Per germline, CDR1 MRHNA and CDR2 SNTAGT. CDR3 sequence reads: CASSNRGPWGNTIYF. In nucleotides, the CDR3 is TGTGCCAGCAGTAACAGGGGGCCATGGGGAAACACCATATATTTT.

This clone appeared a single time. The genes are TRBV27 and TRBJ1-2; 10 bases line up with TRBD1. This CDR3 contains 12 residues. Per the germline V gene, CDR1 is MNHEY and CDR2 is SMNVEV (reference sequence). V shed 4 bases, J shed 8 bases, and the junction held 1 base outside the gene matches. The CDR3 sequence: CASSSTGGGYTF. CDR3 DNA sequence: TGTGCCAGCAGTTCGACAGGGGGCGGCTACACCTTC.

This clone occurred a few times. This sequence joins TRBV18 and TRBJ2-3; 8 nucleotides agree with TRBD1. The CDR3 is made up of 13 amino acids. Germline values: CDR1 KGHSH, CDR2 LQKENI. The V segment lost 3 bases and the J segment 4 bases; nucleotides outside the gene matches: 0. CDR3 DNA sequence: TGTGCCAGCTCACCGGACAGGGCAGATACGCAGTATTTT. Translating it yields CASSPDRADTQYF.

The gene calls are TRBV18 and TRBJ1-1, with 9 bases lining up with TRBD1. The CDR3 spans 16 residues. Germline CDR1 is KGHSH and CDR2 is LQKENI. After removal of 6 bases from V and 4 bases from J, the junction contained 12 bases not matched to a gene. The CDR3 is CASSLTFLQGATEAFF. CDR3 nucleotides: TGTGCCAGCTCTCTTACCTTTCTACAGGGGGCCACTGAAGCTTTCTTT.

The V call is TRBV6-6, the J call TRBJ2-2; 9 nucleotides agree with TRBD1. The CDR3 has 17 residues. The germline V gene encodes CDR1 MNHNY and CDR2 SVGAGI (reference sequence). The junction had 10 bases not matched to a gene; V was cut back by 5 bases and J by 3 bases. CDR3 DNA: TGTGCCAGCAGTCCTACAGGGGGCCTGCTTGACACCGGGGAGCTGTTTTTT. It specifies CASSPTGGLLDTGELFF.

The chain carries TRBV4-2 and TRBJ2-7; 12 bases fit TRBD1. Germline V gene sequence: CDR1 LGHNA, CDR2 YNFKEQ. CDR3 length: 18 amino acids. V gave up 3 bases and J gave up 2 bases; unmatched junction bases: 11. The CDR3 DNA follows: TGTGCCAGCAGCCAGCTGCCCCCGGGACAGGGGGCTGCCTACGAGCAGTACTTC. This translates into CASSQLPPGQGAAYEQYF.

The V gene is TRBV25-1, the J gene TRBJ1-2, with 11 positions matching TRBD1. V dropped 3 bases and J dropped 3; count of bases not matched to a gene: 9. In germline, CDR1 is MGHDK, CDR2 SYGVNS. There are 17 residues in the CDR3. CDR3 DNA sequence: TGTGCCAGCAGTGAGGATGGACAGGGGGCAAAGGACTATGGCTACACCTTC. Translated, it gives CASSEDGQGAKDYGYTF.

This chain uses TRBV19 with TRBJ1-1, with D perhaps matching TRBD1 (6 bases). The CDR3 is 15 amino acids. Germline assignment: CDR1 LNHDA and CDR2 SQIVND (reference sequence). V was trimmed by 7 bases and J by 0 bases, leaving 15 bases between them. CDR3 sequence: CASIGWGGMNTEAFF. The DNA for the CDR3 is TGTGCCAGTATTGGGTGGGGGGGCATGAACACTGAAGCTTTCTTT.

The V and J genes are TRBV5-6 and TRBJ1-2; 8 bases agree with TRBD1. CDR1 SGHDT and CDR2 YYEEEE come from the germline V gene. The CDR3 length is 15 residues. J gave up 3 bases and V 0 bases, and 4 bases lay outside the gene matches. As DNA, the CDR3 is TGTGCCAGCAGCTTGGCGGGACAGGTATACTATGGCTACACCTTC. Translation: CASSLAGQVYYGYTF. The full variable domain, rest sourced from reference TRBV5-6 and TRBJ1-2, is DAGVTQSPTHLIKTRGQQVTLRCSPKSGHDTVSWYQQALGQGPQFIFQYYEEEERQRGNFPDRFSGHQFPNYSSELNVNALLLGDSALYLCASSLAGQVYYGYTFGSGTRLTVV.